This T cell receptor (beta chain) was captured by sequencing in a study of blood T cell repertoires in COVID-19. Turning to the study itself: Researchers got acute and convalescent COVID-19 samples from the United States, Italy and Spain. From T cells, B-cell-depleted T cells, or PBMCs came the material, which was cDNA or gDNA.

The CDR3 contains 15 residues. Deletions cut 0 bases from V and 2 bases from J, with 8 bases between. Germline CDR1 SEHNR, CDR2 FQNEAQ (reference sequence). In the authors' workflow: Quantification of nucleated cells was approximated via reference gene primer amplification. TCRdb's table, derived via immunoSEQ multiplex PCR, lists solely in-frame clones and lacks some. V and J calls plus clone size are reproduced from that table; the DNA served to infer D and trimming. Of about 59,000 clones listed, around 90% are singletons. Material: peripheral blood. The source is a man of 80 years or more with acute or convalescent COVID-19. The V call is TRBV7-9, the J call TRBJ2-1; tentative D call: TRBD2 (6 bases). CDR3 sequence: CASSLAGGAYNEQFF. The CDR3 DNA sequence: TGTGCCAGCAGCTTAGCCGGGGGAGCCTACAATGAGCAGTTCTTC.